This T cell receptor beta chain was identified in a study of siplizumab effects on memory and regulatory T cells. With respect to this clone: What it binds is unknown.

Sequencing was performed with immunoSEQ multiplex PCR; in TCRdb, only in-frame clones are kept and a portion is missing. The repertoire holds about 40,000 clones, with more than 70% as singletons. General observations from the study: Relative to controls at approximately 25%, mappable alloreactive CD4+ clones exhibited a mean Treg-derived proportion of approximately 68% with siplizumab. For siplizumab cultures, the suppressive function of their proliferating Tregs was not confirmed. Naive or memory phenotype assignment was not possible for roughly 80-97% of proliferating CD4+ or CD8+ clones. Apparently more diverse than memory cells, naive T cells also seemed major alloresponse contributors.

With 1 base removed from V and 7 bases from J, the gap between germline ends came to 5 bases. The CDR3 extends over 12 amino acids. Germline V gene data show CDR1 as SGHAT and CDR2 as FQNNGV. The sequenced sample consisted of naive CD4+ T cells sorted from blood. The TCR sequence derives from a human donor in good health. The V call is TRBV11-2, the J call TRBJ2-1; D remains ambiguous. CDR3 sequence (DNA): TGTGCCAGCAGCTTAGCTGGAAATGAGCAGTTCTTC. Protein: CASSLAGNEQFF. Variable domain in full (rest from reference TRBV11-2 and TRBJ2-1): EAGVAQSPRYKIIEKRQSVAFWCNPISGHATLYWYQQILGQGPKLLIQFQNNGVVDDSQLPKDRFSAERLKGVDSTLKIQPAKLEDSAVYLCASSLAGNEQFFGPGTRLTVL.